This is a list of T cell receptor beta chains from one sample in a study of blood T cell repertoires in COVID-19. Clones were read by immunoSEQ multiplex PCR, and TCRdb kept only the in-frame ones, dropping some. The data contain around 200,000 clones, around 84% of them seen just once; the ten biggest clones take up roughly 2.5%. The sequencing sample was made of peripheral blood. These receptors were obtained from a man in his forties with active or convalescent COVID-19. Each CDR3 is given with its conserved first and last residue. The D gene is left open where the match is weak. Expanded clones are given a class, and other clones once, few, many or no size at all.

j_gene	d_gene	len	v_gene	abundance	CDR3aa
TRBJ1-1	.	13	TRBV12-3/TRBV12-4	.	CASSLGSHTEAFF
TRBJ1-6	TRBD1	15	TRBV18	.	CASSPLEGGISPLHF
TRBJ2-1	.	16	TRBV19	.	CASSINPGFSYNEQFF
TRBJ2-3	TRBD1	14	TRBV6-5	once	CASTMDRGTDTQYF
TRBJ1-2	.	15	TRBV27	once	CASSPPGFRSYGYTF
TRBJ1-4	.	15	TRBV6-5	.	CASRFSGGTNEKLFF
TRBJ1-2	.	14	TRBV7-8	.	CASSLAGGNYGYTF
TRBJ2-3	TRBD2	16	TRBV5-6	few	CASSLWRGGWADTQYF
TRBJ2-7	.	14	TRBV6-6	.	CASSPDRTLREQYF
TRBJ1-2	.	15	TRBV5-1	.	CASSLRQEANYGYTF
TRBJ1-2	.	15	TRBV18	.	CASSPRLQVPSGYTF
TRBJ2-5	.	16	TRBV3-1/TRBV3-2	.	CASNLIGSRGLETQYF
TRBJ1-2	TRBD1	13	TRBV19	.	CASTGTGGIGYTF
TRBJ2-1	.	13	TRBV28	.	CASRGGGYNEQFF
TRBJ2-7	.	15	TRBV3-1/TRBV3-2	.	CASSQQRVASIEQYF
TRBJ1-5	.	13	TRBV19	.	CASSFTGNQPQHF
TRBJ2-5	.	13	TRBV7-2	.	CASSSPRQETQYF
TRBJ2-1	.	15	TRBV7-3	.	CASSTTAGIEGEQFF
TRBJ2-7	.	13	TRBV12-3/TRBV12-4	.	CASKGEPSYEQYF
TRBJ1-5	TRBD1	16	TRBV10-3	.	CASSTGGAVSNQPQHF
TRBJ2-3	.	15	TRBV6-4	.	CASSEVGISTDTQYF
TRBJ1-1	.	12	TRBV6-5	.	CASRPDSIEAFF
TRBJ1-6	TRBD1	21	TRBV27	.	CASSSTIRDRRITSYNSPLHF
TRBJ2-5	TRBD2	14	TRBV9	.	CASSRAGGGETQYF
TRBJ2-7	.	13	TRBV19	.	CASSIPGAYEQYF
TRBJ1-6	.	14	TRBV3-1/TRBV3-2	once	CASSQGAYNSPLHF
TRBJ2-1	TRBD1	15	TRBV7-3	.	CASSSYGQVVNEQFF
TRBJ1-2	TRBD1	17	TRBV6-6	.	CASSRTGTALRNYGYTF
TRBJ1-1	.	12	TRBV19	.	CASSMRTTEAFF
TRBJ2-3	TRBD2	15	TRBV19	.	CASSNPGLAGDTQYF
TRBJ1-5	.	15	TRBV19	.	CASSGSGYSNQPQHF
TRBJ1-2	.	13	TRBV7-8	.	CASTSGGGYGYTF
TRBJ2-1	TRBD1	13	TRBV30	.	CAWSVGTGNEQFF
TRBJ1-1	.	15	TRBV7-9	.	CASSHNRDGGMEAFF
TRBJ2-3	TRBD2	16	TRBV7-9	.	CASSLYYGGEQDTQYF
TRBJ2-3	.	16	TRBV6-6	.	CASSHLTVQRTDTQYF
TRBJ1-3	TRBD1	15	TRBV4-1	once	CASRRQGVSGNTIYF
TRBJ1-2	TRBD1	13	TRBV27	.	CASSLQGQGGYTF
TRBJ2-1	.	13	TRBV6-5	once	CASREGINNEQFF
TRBJ1-5	.	12	TRBV28	once	CASSSFVQPQHF
TRBJ2-7	.	12	TRBV6-1	.	CASSDRRYEQYF